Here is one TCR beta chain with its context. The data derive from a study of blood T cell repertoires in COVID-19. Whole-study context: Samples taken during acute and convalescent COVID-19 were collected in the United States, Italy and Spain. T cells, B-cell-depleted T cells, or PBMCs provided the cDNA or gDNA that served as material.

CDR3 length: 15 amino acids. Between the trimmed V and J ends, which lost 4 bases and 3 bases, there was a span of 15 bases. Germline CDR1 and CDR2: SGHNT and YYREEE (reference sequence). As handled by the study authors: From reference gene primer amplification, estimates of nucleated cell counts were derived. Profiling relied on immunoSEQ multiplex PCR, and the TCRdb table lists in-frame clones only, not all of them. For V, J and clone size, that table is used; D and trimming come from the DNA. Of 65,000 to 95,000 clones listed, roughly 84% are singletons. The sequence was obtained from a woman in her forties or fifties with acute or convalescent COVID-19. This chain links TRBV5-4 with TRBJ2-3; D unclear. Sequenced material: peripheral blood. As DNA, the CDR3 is TGTGCCAGCAGCCCCGACCCGTCTAGTACAGATACGCAGTATTTT. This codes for CASSPDPSSTDTQYF.